These 18 T cell receptor beta chains came from one sample sequenced in a study of tumor-infiltrating lymphocytes in localized non-small cell lung cancer (dated by TCRdb to the early 2020s). Library generation was performed with the immunoSEQ multiplex PCR assay. TCRdb took over this immuneACCESS table, retaining in-frame rearrangements with V and J assigned. Such tables are incomplete; in checked studies, under half of the missing clones stem from an unresolved V gene, and the remainder is unexplained. In all, the sample holds fewer than 13,000 clones, and 63% of those were seen once. Of the sample, 9.1% falls within the top ten clones. The sequencing input was lung tumor tissue. The receptor source for this set is a human donor with non-small cell lung cancer.

V usage is TRBV9 and J usage is TRBJ2-3; 8 bases match TRBD1. V was clipped by 3 bases and J by 0 bases; unmatched bases: 3. Germline assignment: CDR1 SGDLS and CDR2 YYNGEE. This CDR3 is 15 amino acids long. The CDR3 region is CASSAGDRSTDTQYF. The CDR3 nucleotides are TGTGCCAGCAGCGCGGGGGACAGGAGCACAGATACGCAGTATTTT.

The V and J genes are TRBV7-2 and TRBJ2-7; 12 bases fit TRBD1. J lost 4 bases, V lost 4 bases, and 8 bases had no gene match. This CDR3 contains 16 residues. Germline CDR1 reads SGHTA; CDR2 reads FQGNSA. CDR3 protein: CASSSGWDRGLYEQYF. The CDR3 DNA reads TGTGCCAGCAGCTCGGGCTGGGACAGGGGGCTATACGAGCAGTACTTC.

The rearrangement links TRBV11-2 to TRBJ2-7; D may be TRBD2 (6 bases). The CDR3 runs to 15 residues. V lost 5 bases, J lost 0 bases, and 14 bases lay in between. Per the germline V gene, CDR1 is SGHAT and CDR2 is FQNNGV. CDR3 nucleotide sequence: TGTGCCAGCAGCCTAAGCGGGTATAGCTCCTACGAGCAGTACTTC. This gives the protein CASSLSGYSSYEQYF.

CDR3 DNA sequence: TGTGCCAGCAGCTTGCGGACTAGCGGCTACGAGCAGTACTTC. Translation gives CASSLRTSGYEQYF. The chain is built from TRBV11-2 and TRBJ2-7; 10 bases fit TRBD2. The V and J ends lost 3 bases and 3 bases, in that order; junction bases with no gene match: 2. This CDR3 has 14 amino acids. CDR1 and CDR2 from the germline V gene are SGHAT and FQNNGV.

V usage is TRBV19 and J usage is TRBJ2-6; D remains unclear. This CDR3 comprises 13 residues. V was trimmed by 8 bases and J by 1 base, leaving 6 bases between them. Germline V gives CDR1 LNHDA, CDR2 SQIVND (reference sequence). The CDR3 region is CASSRSGANVLTF. DNA for the CDR3: TGTGCCAGTTCGCGGTCTGGGGCCAACGTCCTGACTTTC.

This clone showed up just a few times. CDR3 loop: CASRRLVYGYTF. CDR3 bases: TGTGCCAGCAGAAGGTTGGTTTATGGCTACACCTTC. V is TRBV9 and J is TRBJ1-2, with D hard to call. The germline gives CDR1 SGDLS, CDR2 YYNGEE. The CDR3 extends over 12 amino acids. The V end was cut by 5 bases, the J end by 5 bases, with 10 bases between.

There are a few counts of this clone. This chain links TRBV30 with TRBJ1-1, with a weak D call TRBD1 (6 bases). The V end was cut by 1 base, the J end by 6 bases, with 15 bases between. Per the germline V gene, CDR1 is GTSNPN and CDR2 is SVGIG (reference sequence). The CDR3 spans 14 residues. The CDR3 nucleotides read TGTGCCTGGAGTGGCGAGAGAAGGGGGGCTGAAGCTTTCTTT. Its translation is CAWSGERRGAEAFF.

The J gene is TRBJ2-1, the V gene TRBV5-4; either TRBD1 or TRBD2 may fit D (6 bases each). Trimming removed 0 bases at V and 8 bases at J, with 15 bases between. The CDR3 runs to 15 residues. Germline CDR1 SGHNT, CDR2 YYREEE (reference sequence). Written as DNA, the CDR3 is TGTGCCAGCAGCTTGGCCCCGGGGGCCTTTGATGAGCAGTTCTTC. Amino acid sequence: CASSLAPGAFDEQFF.

The chain is built from TRBV5-8 and TRBJ2-7; a weak D match, TRBD1 (6 bases). V lost 3 bases and J 0 bases, leaving 13 bases between the germline ends. CDR1 and CDR2 from the germline V gene are SGHTS and YDEGEE. There are 15 residues in the CDR3. The CDR3 DNA reads TGTGCCAGCAGCTCGGACAGAGAAGCCTCCTACGAGCAGTACTTC. Encoded protein: CASSSDREASYEQYF.

This chain uses TRBV18 with TRBJ1-1, with 7 bases matching TRBD1. This CDR3 is 14 amino acids long. Germline V gene sequence: CDR1 KGHSH, CDR2 LQKENI. Trimming removed 6 bases from V and 5 bases from J; junction bases left unmatched: 9. Here the CDR3 reads CASSEQGSRTEAFF. In DNA, the CDR3 is TGTGCCAGCTCGGAACAGGGGTCGAGGACTGAAGCTTTCTTT.

The chain couples TRBV5-1 to TRBJ2-7; 13 nucleotides agree with TRBD2. Looked up from germline, CDR1 is SGHRS and CDR2 is YFSETQ. V shed 1 base and J 6 bases; nucleotides not matched to a gene: 4. CDR3 length equals 15 residues. The CDR3 DNA reads TGCGCCAGCAGCTTGAAACTAGCGGGAGGGCCCGAGCAGTACTTC. Translation gives CASSLKLAGGPEQYF.

This sequence joins TRBV5-8 and TRBJ2-7, with 11 bases that match TRBD1. This CDR3 region has 18 residues. The V gene end was trimmed by 0 bases and the J gene end by 3 bases; junction bases not matched to a gene: 11. The germline V gene has CDR1 SGHTS and CDR2 YDEGEE. The CDR3 loop reads CASSLEIFVGQGGYEQYF. The DNA of the CDR3 is TGTGCCAGCAGCTTGGAGATTTTTGTGGGACAGGGGGGCTACGAGCAGTACTTC.

The rearrangement links TRBV10-2 to TRBJ1-5; D ambiguous. V gave up 1 base and J gave up 2 bases, with 6 bases separating them. The CDR3 covers 14 residues. Germline V gives CDR1 WSHSY, CDR2 SAAADI. CDR3 sequence (DNA): TGCGCCAGCAGTGAGTTCGGGGGCAATCAGCCCCAGCATTTT. This gives the protein CASSEFGGNQPQHF.

This clone was picked up a small number of times. The J gene is TRBJ1-1, the V gene TRBV29-1; D remains ambiguous. The CDR3 contains 12 residues. Trimming shortened V by 6 bases and J by 3 bases, and 11 bases separated the two germline ends. CDR1 is SQVTM, CDR2 ANQGSEA, per germline. CDR3 amino acids: CSVRTTDTEAFF. The CDR3 nucleotides are TGCAGCGTCCGAACCACGGACACTGAAGCTTTCTTT. The full variable domain, completed using reference TRBV29-1 and TRBJ1-1, is SAVISQKPSRDICQRGTSLTIQCQVDSQVTMMFWYRQQPGQSLTLIATANQGSEATYESGFVIDKFPISRPNLTFSTLTVSNMSPEDSSIYLCSVRTTDTEAFFGQGTRLTVV.

V is TRBV5-1 and J is TRBJ2-5; 9 bases agree with TRBD1. The CDR3 consists of 15 residues. Trimming removed 0 bases from V and 7 bases from J; junction bases left unmatched: 7. Germline CDR1 SGHRS, CDR2 YFSETQ. CDR3 residues: CASSLGDRAGGTQYF. The CDR3 nucleotides are TGCGCCAGCAGCTTGGGGGACAGGGCAGGAGGGACCCAGTACTTC.

V usage is TRBV4-3 and J usage is TRBJ1-4; 10 bases are a match to TRBD1. The CDR3 has 16 amino acids. Per germline, CDR1 LGHNA and CDR2 YSLEER. V lost 2 bases to trimming and J lost 8 bases; unmatched junction nucleotides: 8. CDR3 in DNA: TGCGCCAGCAGCCAATCCGGGGGACAGGGGAGGGAAAAACTGTTTTTT. This translates into CASSQSGGQGREKLFF.

The J gene is TRBJ1-1, the V gene TRBV30, with 7 bases matching TRBD1. V trimming: 5 bases; J trimming: 2 bases; junction bases outside the gene matches: 8. This CDR3 contains 14 residues. Per germline, CDR1 GTSNPN and CDR2 SVGIG (reference sequence). The CDR3 sequence: CAWGTGQKNTEAFF. DNA for the CDR3: TGTGCCTGGGGGACGGGACAGAAAAACACTGAAGCTTTCTTT.

The chain couples TRBV7-2 to TRBJ2-1; 7 positions agree with TRBD1. V trimming: 1 base; J trimming: 4 bases; junction bases outside the gene matches: 10. CDR3 size: 17 residues. In germline, CDR1 is SGHTA, CDR2 FQGNSA. In DNA form, the CDR3 reads TGTGCCAGCAGCTTAGTAGGAAATTGGGACAGATACAATGAGCAGTTCTTC. Its translation is CASSLVGNWDRYNEQFF.